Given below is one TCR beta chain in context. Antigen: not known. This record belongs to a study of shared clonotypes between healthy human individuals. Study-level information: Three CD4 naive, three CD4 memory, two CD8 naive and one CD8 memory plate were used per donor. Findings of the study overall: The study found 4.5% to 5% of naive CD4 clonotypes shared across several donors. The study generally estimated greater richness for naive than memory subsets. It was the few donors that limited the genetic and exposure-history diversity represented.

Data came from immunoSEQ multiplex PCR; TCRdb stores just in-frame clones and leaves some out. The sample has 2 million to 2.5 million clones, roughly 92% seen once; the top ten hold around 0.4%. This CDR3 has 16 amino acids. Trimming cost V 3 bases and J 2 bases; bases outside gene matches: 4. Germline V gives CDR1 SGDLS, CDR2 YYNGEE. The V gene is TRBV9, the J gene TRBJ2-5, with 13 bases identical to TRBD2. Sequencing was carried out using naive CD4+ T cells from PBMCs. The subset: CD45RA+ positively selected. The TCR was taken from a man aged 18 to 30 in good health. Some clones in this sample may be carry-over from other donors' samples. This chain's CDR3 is CASSAGLAGVQETQYF. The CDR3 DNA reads TGTGCCAGCAGCGCAGGACTAGCGGGAGTACAAGAGACCCAGTACTTC. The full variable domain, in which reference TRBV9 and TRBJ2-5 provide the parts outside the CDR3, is DSGVTQTPKHLITATGQRVTLRCSPRSGDLSVYWYQQSLDQGLQFLIQYYNGEERAKGNILERFSAQQFPDLHSELNLSSLELGDSALYFCASSAGLAGVQETQYFGPGTRLLVL.